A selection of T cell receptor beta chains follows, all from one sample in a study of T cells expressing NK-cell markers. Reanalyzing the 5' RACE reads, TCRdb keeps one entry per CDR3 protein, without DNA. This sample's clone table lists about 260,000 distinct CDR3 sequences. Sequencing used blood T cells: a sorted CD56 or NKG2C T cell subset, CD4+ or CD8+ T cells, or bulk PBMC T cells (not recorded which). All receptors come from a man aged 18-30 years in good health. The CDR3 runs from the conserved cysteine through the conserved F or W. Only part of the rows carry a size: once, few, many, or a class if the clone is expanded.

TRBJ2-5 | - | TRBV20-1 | CSASDRSMGTQYF
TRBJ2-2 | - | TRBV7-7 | CASSFRDAGELFF
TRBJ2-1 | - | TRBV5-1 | CASSLRQTQGEQFF
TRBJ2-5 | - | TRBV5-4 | CASSIGHSQETQYF
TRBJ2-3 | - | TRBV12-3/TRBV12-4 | CATSAGTDTQYF
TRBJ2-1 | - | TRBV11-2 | CASSFRLGAGVLDNEQFF
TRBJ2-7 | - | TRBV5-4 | CASSLAGTGDNEQYF
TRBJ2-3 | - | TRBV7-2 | CASSPQGLLDTQYF
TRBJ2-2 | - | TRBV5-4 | CASSPGPGGTGELFF
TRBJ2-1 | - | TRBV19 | CASSQGLAGRVGEQFF
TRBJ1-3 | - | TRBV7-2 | CASSLVNTIYF
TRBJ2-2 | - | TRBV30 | CAWSPTVGELFF
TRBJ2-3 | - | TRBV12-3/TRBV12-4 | CASRRTAGTDTQYF
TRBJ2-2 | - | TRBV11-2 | CASSLEGGRKDTGELFF
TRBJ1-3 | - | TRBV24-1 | CATSDLRSSGNTIYF
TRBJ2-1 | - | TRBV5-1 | CATKSRRAPYNEQFF
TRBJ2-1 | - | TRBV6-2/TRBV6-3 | CASSLVPGEQFF
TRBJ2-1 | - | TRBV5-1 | CASSWHRGRTSGRVYNEQFF
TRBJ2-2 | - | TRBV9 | CASSVRGSRTGELFF
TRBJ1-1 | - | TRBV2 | CASSWGATQGTEAFF
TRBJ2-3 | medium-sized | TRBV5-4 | CASSRQEGSDTQYF
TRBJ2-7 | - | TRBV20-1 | CSARTFGEQYF
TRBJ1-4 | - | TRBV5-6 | CASSLVRTDLSGKLFF
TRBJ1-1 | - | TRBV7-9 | CASSLGLQNLEAFF
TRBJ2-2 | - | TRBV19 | CASSRGVSTGELFF
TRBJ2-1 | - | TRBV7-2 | CASSLTFVNEQFF
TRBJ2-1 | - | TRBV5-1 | CASSLGQGVYNEQFF
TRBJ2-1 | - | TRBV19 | CASGFGTGYNEQFF
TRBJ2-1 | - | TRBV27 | CASSPGLGNYNEQFF
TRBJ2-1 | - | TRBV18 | CASSPARVGAGNYNEQFF
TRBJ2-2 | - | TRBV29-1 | CSVGTFRNTGELFF
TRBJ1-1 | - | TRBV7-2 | CASSSLALLNTEAFF
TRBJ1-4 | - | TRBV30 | CACPRQFGREKLFF
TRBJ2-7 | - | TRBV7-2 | CASSLGAGTGYEQYF
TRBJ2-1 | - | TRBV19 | CASSMFGLAGGPSEQFF
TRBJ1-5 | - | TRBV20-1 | CSARGDRGNQPQHF
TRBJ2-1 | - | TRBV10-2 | CASSESASGSSYNEQFF
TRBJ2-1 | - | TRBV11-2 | CASSYIQRQGVRNEQFF
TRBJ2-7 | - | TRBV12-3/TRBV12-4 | CASSRTYEQYF
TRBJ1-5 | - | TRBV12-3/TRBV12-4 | CASSSQVSGNQPQHF
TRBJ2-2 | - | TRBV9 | CASRATGITGELFF
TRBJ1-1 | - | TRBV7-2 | CASSLMDREAEAFF
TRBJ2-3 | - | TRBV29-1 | CSSRTVLTDTQYF
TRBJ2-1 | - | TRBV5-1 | CASRRGTWVWSEQFF
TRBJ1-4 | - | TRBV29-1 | CSVRGRGDEKLFF
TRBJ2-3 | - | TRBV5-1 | CASSLLPGLTTDTQYF
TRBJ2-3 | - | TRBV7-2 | CASSSLLDTQYF
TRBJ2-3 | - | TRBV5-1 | CASSLRIAGDTDTQYF
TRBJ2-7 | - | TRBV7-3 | CASSSDRPPESEQYF
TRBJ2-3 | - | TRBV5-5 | CASSFQGTDTQYF
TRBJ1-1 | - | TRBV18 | CASSPVEAEAFF